This T cell receptor beta chain was found in a study of a mutant IDH1 vaccine in newly diagnosed glioma. Time point given: week 11, during vaccination. Vaccination comprised doses that each held 300 ug of mutant IDH1 20-mer peptide, plus topical imiquimod. About this clone: Its antigen is unknown.

Method: immunoSEQ multiplex PCR; TCRdb's copy keeps in-frame clones and lacks some. The sample holds around 100,000 clones, 90% seen once. V lost 4 bases to trimming and J lost 3 bases; unmatched junction nucleotides: 9. Germline values: CDR1 SGHRS, CDR2 YFSETQ. This CDR3 is 16 amino acids long. The clonotype comes from a woman between 45 and 60 years old with glioma. The chain uses TRBV5-1 and TRBJ2-3; 9 bases fit TRBD2. Sequencing used PBMCs, obtained from a glioma patient whose treatment included an IDH1 peptide vaccine. In nucleotides, the CDR3 is TGCGCCAGCAGCCTTGGGACTAGCCGTCAGACAGATACGCAGTATTTT. Its protein product is CASSLGTSRQTDTQYF.